The entry that follows covers one TCR beta chain sequence. This CDR3 has 16 amino acids. The germline CDR1 and CDR2 sequences are SGHAT and FQNNGV. The V gene end was trimmed by 5 bases and the J gene end by 8 bases; junction bases not matched to a gene: 12. The data are from a study of shared clonotypes between healthy human individuals. The repertoire was sequenced with immunoSEQ multiplex PCR; TCRdb's copy has only in-frame clones and lacks some. The sample has around 1.4 million clones; 98% to 99% are singletons. The sequenced material came from naive CD4+ T cells sorted from blood. Subset noted: CD45RA+ positively selected. V gene TRBV11-2 combines with J gene TRBJ2-1, with 10 bases matching TRBD1. The receptor was derived from a man between 25 and 39 years old in good health. The CDR3 spells CASSLSTGGSADEQFF. CDR3 DNA: TGTGCCAGCAGCCTTTCGACAGGGGGCTCTGCGGATGAGCAGTTCTTC.